Shown below are 15 T cell receptor beta chains from a single sample sequenced in a study of regulatory T cells in long-lasting Graves disease. The time point denotes: newly diagnosed GD, antithyroid drugs for less than 3 months. From RNA extracted from PBMCs, the TCR library was made. Arm-PCR of CDR3 regions and iRepertoire HTBI primers were used to build TCR beta libraries. TCRdb reprocessed the multiplex PCR reads with MiXCR, giving one entry per CDR3 protein. The table records a few hundred thousand distinct CDR3 sequences, 18% of them present only once. The sample in question was peripheral blood mononuclear cells (PBMCs), obtained at new diagnosis, from a patient treated with antithyroid drugs. These receptors originate from a female donor with Graves disease.

Points on this clonotype: A far larger clone differs by one base, so this is likely a read error. This chain connects TRBV12-3 or TRBV12-4 to TRBJ2-6; D may correspond to TRBD1 or TRBD2 (5 bases each). The CDR3 has 17 amino acids. The V gene lost 6 bases and the J gene lost 2 bases, with 17 bases spanning the gap. The CDR3, as DNA: TGTGCCAGCAGAACGGGACGTCCCAGCCCTGGGGCCAACGTCCTGACTTTC. It encodes CASRTGRPSPGANVLTF.

This clonotype turned up a few times. Just one base apart from a much larger clone, this may be a read error. The chain links TRBV20-1 to TRBJ1-1; unclear D gene. The V gene's germline CDR1 is DFQATT and CDR2 SNEGSKA (reference sequence). The CDR3 is 14 amino acids. The ends were cut back, 5 bases at V and 0 bases at J, with 13 bases in the middle. The CDR3 sequence is CSARLASLNTEAFF. The CDR3 region has the DNA TGCAGTGCTCGCCTAGCATCGTTGAACACTGAAGCTTTCTTT.

This clonotype came up many times. The chain joins TRBV5-4 to TRBJ2-2; TRBD2 matches 9 bases. The germline CDR1 and CDR2 sequences are SGHNT and YYREEE (reference sequence). The CDR3 sequence is 15 residues long. J gave up 5 bases and V 0 bases, and 2 bases lay outside the gene matches. This CDR3 reads CASSLALAGTGELFF. In DNA form, the CDR3 reads TGTGCCAGCAGCTTGGCGCTAGCGGGAACCGGGGAGCTGTTTTTT. The complete variable domain, with remaining parts taken from reference TRBV5-4 and TRBJ2-2, reads ETGVTQSPTHLIKTRGQQVTLRCSSQSGHNTVSWYQQALGQGPQFIFQYYREEENGRGNFPPRFSGLQFPNYSSELNVNALELDDSALYLCASSLALAGTGELFFGEGSRLTVL.

This clonotype has a count of ten or more. The genes are TRBV12-3 or TRBV12-4 and TRBJ1-2; D not resolved. The CDR3 is 13 residues long. V was clipped by 2 bases and J by 1 base, with 5 bases between them. CDR3 protein: CASSLIGNYGYTF. CDR3 DNA sequence: TGTGCCAGCAGTTTAATCGGTAACTATGGCTACACCTTC.

Regarding this clonotype: It differs at one base from a far larger clone, so likely a read error. CDR3 in amino acids: CASKATVNTEAFF. Written as DNA, the CDR3 is TGTGCCAGCAAGGCGACGGTTAACACTGAAGCTTTCTTT. The rearrangement links TRBV12-3 or TRBV12-4 to TRBJ1-1; D remains unclear. The germline V and J ends were trimmed by 7 bases and 2 bases, with 11 bases remaining between them. The CDR3 totals 13 residues.

This clonotype has ten or more counts. The chain has TRBV20-1 and TRBJ1-1; a weak D match, TRBD1 (5 bases). The CDR3 length is 13 residues. Germline CDR1 and CDR2: DFQATT and SNEGSKA (reference sequence). With 0 bases removed from V and 3 bases from J, the gap between germline ends came to 8 bases. In DNA form, the CDR3 reads TGCAGTGCTAGAGATCAAGGGGACACTGAAGCTTTCTTT. It encodes CSARDQGDTEAFF.

This clonotype was detected only a few times. Given a much more abundant clone one base away, this may be a read error. This chain connects TRBV2 to TRBJ2-7; 10 nucleotides line up with TRBD2. V lost 3 bases to trimming and J lost 4 bases; unmatched junction nucleotides: 6. The CDR3 has 15 amino acids. Germline CDR1 SNHLY, CDR2 FYNNEI. In nucleotides, the CDR3 is TGTGCCAGCAGTGAGTCTGCACTAGCGGGGTACGAGCAGTACTTC. Amino acid sequence: CASSESALAGYEQYF.

This clonotype has at least ten counts. The chain links TRBV12-3 or TRBV12-4 to TRBJ1-3; no clear D gene. The CDR3 loop spans 14 amino acids. Trimming left V 8 bases short and J 1 base short, with 12 bases between. CDR3 region: CASALLESGNTIYF. DNA for the CDR3: TGTGCCAGCGCCCTTCTAGAGTCTGGAAACACCATATATTTT.

This clonotype was observed many times. V gene TRBV6-5 combines with J gene TRBJ2-2; 9 bases align to TRBD2. V was clipped by 2 bases and J by 1 base; unmatched bases: 8. The CDR3 contains 18 residues. Looked up from germline, CDR1 is MNHEY and CDR2 is SVGAGI. The CDR3 region is CASSYEIETSGNTGELFF. In DNA, the CDR3 is TGTGCCAGCAGTTACGAAATTGAGACTAGCGGGAACACCGGGGAGCTGTTTTTT.

This clonotype was found many times. This chain joins TRBV29-1 and TRBJ2-2; unclear D gene. The CDR3 contains 14 residues. Germline lookup yields CDR1 SQVTM and CDR2 ANQGSEA. V was trimmed by 2 bases and J by 0 bases, leaving 7 bases between them. CDR3 loop: CSVETGANTGELFF. CDR3 coding DNA: TGCAGCGTTGAAACCGGAGCGAACACCGGGGAGCTGTTTTTT.

Ten or more counts support this clonotype. The rearrangement joins TRBV7-9 to TRBJ1-4; the D gene is possibly TRBD1 (6 bases). Germline lookup yields CDR1 SEHNR and CDR2 FQNEAQ (reference sequence). The V gene lost 5 bases and the J gene lost 0 bases, with 10 bases spanning the gap. CDR3 size: 15 residues. The CDR3 is CASSAWTATNEKLFF. CDR3 coding DNA: TGTGCCAGCAGCGCTTGGACAGCAACTAATGAAAAACTGTTTTTT.

This clonotype is labeled medium-sized (0.01 to 0.1%). Mismatch with germline at one junction end may stem from a read error. The V call is TRBV27, the J call TRBJ2-2; 14 nucleotides agree with TRBD2. The germline V gene has CDR1 MNHEY and CDR2 SMNVEV (reference sequence). This CDR3 has 20 amino acids. In nucleotides, the CDR3 is TGTGCCACCAGTGACTCCGGGACTAGCGGGAGAGGCGCGAACACCGGGGAGCTGTTTTTT. Its translation is CATSDSGTSGRGANTGELFF.

This sequence joins TRBV2 and TRBJ2-3; D gene ambiguous. Germline V gene data show CDR1 as SNHLY and CDR2 as FYNNEI. The CDR3 has 15 amino acids. V lost 2 bases and J 1 base, leaving 10 bases between the germline ends. The CDR3 DNA reads as TGTGCCAGCAGTGAAAATCCCTCACGCACAGATACGCAGTATTTT. Its protein product is CASSENPSRTDTQYF.

A remark on this clonotype: Given a much more abundant clone one base away, this may be a read error. This chain links TRBV4-2 with TRBJ2-7; 7 bases match TRBD1. Germline CDR1 LGHNA, CDR2 YNFKEQ. This CDR3 is built from 16 residues. Losses at the gene ends were 4 bases for V and 6 bases for J; bases not matched to a gene: 15. This CDR3 reads CASSPYLGTVPSEQYF. The CDR3 DNA reads as TGTGCCAGCAGCCCTTATCTCGGGACAGTGCCAAGCGAGCAGTACTTC.

This clonotype was found many times. The V call is TRBV7-2, the J call TRBJ2-1; D remains ambiguous. This CDR3 spans 15 amino acids. CDR1 and CDR2 from the germline V gene are SGHTA and FQGNSA. Trimming shortened V by 0 bases and J by 2 bases, and 8 bases separated the two germline ends. The CDR3 nucleotides read TGTGCCAGCAGCTTAGCGGGCGCAGCCTACAATGAGCAGTTCTTC. Amino acids: CASSLAGAAYNEQFF.